Below, 18 T cell receptor beta chains from the same sample are listed, as sequenced in a study of T-cell memory formation after mild COVID-19. A single record per CDR3 protein comes from TCRdb applying MiXCR to the 5' RACE reads. In the table there are 300,000 to 400,000 distinct CDR3 sequences, approximately 13% of which are singletons. Sequenced sample: PBMCs or a T cell subset sorted from them (not recorded which). Every receptor here comes from a man aged 18 to 30 who had mild COVID-19 (a few samples of this study predate the infection). Cell type and time point are not known.

V is TRBV6-5 and J is TRBJ1-1; D gene uncertain. Germline assignment: CDR1 MNHEY and CDR2 SVGAGI. The CDR3 covers 14 residues. V lost 9 bases to trimming and J lost 1 base, with 15 bases between them. The CDR3: CARTTSFGNTEAFF. CDR3 sequence (DNA): TGTGCCAGGACCACCTCTTTCGGGAACACTGAAGCTTTCTTT.

At least ten counts were recorded for this clonotype. The chain recombines TRBV20-1 with TRBJ2-3; D ambiguous. CDR1 DFQATT and CDR2 SNEGSKA come from the germline V gene (reference sequence). This CDR3 has 16 amino acids. V shed 0 bases and J shed 0 bases, with 13 bases lying between them. The CDR3 region is CSAREGSTFSTDTQYF. CDR3 DNA: TGCAGTGCTAGAGAGGGGTCAACATTTAGCACAGATACGCAGTATTTT.

V gene TRBV28 combines with J gene TRBJ2-7; no reliable D call. The CDR3 runs 12 residues. Looked up from germline, CDR1 is MDHEN and CDR2 is SYDVKM. Trimming took 5 bases from V and 3 from J, leaving 8 bases between them. The CDR3 DNA follows: TGTGCCAGCAGTGAGGCTTTCTACGAGCAGTACGTC. Its protein is CASSEAFYEQYV.

This clonotype was observed at least ten times. The chain combines TRBV28 with TRBJ2-1, with D unclear. Germline V gives CDR1 MDHEN, CDR2 SYDVKM. The V end lost 2 bases, the J end lost 2 bases, and 7 bases lay between the germline ends. The CDR3 length is 14 residues. In nucleotides, the CDR3 is TGTGCCAGCAGTTTAAGTGGGCCCTACAATGAGCAGTTCTTC. Its translation is CASSLSGPYNEQFF.

This clonotype was counted at least ten times. This chain joins TRBV7-9 and TRBJ1-1; unclear D gene. The CDR3 totals 15 residues. CDR1 and CDR2 from the germline V gene are SEHNR and FQNEAQ (reference sequence). Trimming stripped 1 base from V and 0 bases from J, with 9 bases between. The CDR3 here is CASSLGAPVNTEAFF. The CDR3 DNA is TGTGCCAGCAGCTTAGGGGCTCCGGTGAACACTGAAGCTTTCTTT.

This clonotype was detected only a few times. V and J are TRBV7-6 and TRBJ2-1; the D gene is possibly TRBD1 (6 bases). V was trimmed by 2 bases and J by 8 bases, leaving 13 bases between them. This CDR3 comprises 14 residues. Germline lookup yields CDR1 SGHVS and CDR2 FNYEAQ. Here the CDR3 reads CASSLIQGWDEQFF. The CDR3 DNA reads as TGTGCCAGCAGCTTAATCCAGGGGTGGGATGAGCAGTTCTTC.

The gene calls are TRBV6-5 and TRBJ2-5; D call uncertain. This CDR3 is 15 amino acids long. V lost 2 bases to trimming and J lost 5 bases, with 15 bases between them. Germline V gene sequence: CDR1 MNHEY, CDR2 SVGAGI. The CDR3 sequence is CASSYGNRPGETQYF. The CDR3 nucleotides read TGTGCCAGCAGTTACGGGAACCGCCCCGGGGAGACCCAGTACTTC.

This chain links TRBV5-1 with TRBJ1-6; tentatively, D is TRBD1 (5 bases). The germline CDR1 and CDR2 sequences are SGHRS and YFSETQ. The CDR3 is made up of 14 amino acids. V lost 0 bases and J lost 7, with 8 bases in between. Here the CDR3 reads CASSLDRSNSPLHF. The CDR3 nucleotides read TGCGCCAGCAGCTTGGACAGGAGCAATTCACCCCTCCACTTT.

The chain has TRBV2 and TRBJ1-6; D is undetermined. This CDR3 is 12 amino acids long. Looked up from germline, CDR1 is SNHLY and CDR2 is FYNNEI. Trimming took 5 bases from V and 10 from J, leaving 9 bases between them. The CDR3 is CASSRTWSPLHF. CDR3 nucleotides: TGTGCCAGCAGTCGGACCTGGTCACCCCTCCACTTT.

The rearrangement links TRBV4-2 to TRBJ2-7; D gene uncertain. The V end was cut by 0 bases, the J end by 4 bases, with 10 bases between. Germline V gene lookup returns CDR1 LGHNA and CDR2 YNFKEQ. CDR3 length: 14 amino acids. CDR3 region: CASSQDPSPYEQYF. The DNA of the CDR3 is TGTGCCAGCAGCCAAGATCCGTCCCCTTACGAGCAGTACTTC.

This clonotype appeared a few times. The gene calls are TRBV20-1 and TRBJ2-7; TRBD1 aligns across 11 bases. The CDR3 has 13 amino acids. The V segment lost 6 bases and the J segment 4 bases; nucleotides outside the gene matches: 5. Germline CDR1 and CDR2: DFQATT and SNEGSKA (reference sequence). The CDR3 reads CSATGTGGYEQYV. The CDR3 DNA reads TGCAGTGCCACCGGGACAGGGGGATACGAGCAGTACGTC.

Only a few counts were recorded for this clonotype. The chain uses TRBV29-1 and TRBJ2-3; D is perhaps TRBD2 (6 bases). Trimming took 4 bases from V and 9 from J, leaving 17 bases between them. This CDR3 is 13 amino acids long. The germline gives CDR1 SQVTM, CDR2 ANQGSEA. The DNA for the CDR3 is TGCAGCGTTGGGCGGGGCCTCGGGTCGACGCAGTATTTT. It yields the protein CSVGRGLGSTQYF.

Written as DNA, the CDR3 is TGCAGCGTTGGAATTGAATCGGGCACTGAAGCTTTCTTT. It codes for CSVGIESGTEAFF. The chain links TRBV29-1 to TRBJ1-1; D remains unclear. The CDR3 is 13 amino acids. Per germline, CDR1 SQVTM and CDR2 ANQGSEA. Trimming cost V 4 bases and J 4 bases, with 13 bases left between them.

This chain uses TRBV28 with TRBJ2-7; 9 bases agree with TRBD1. After removal of 7 bases from V and 0 bases from J, the junction contained 4 bases not matched to a gene. Germline lookup yields CDR1 MDHEN and CDR2 SYDVKM. This CDR3 comprises 14 residues. The CDR3 DNA is TGTGCCAGCACCCCGGGACAGGGCTCCTACGAGCAGTACGTC. This gives the protein CASTPGQGSYEQYV.

The chain is built from TRBV27 and TRBJ1-1; the match to TRBD1 covers 7 bases. The CDR3 covers 15 residues. Germline V gene sequence: CDR1 MNHEY, CDR2 SMNVEV (reference sequence). Trimming cost V 5 bases and J 3 bases; bases outside gene matches: 9. The CDR3 nucleotides read TGTGCCAGCAGTCCGGTGAACAGGGGCGACACTGAAGCTTTCTTT. It is translated as CASSPVNRGDTEAFF.

The chain combines TRBV29-1 with TRBJ2-3; D is possibly TRBD1 (5 bases). This CDR3 spans 13 amino acids. V shed 7 bases and J shed 1 base, with 12 bases lying between them. The germline gives CDR1 SQVTM, CDR2 ANQGSEA. CDR3 sequence reads: CSGVDRGTDTQYF. The CDR3 region has the DNA TGCAGCGGAGTAGACAGAGGCACAGATACGCAGTATTTT.

The chain uses TRBV7-9 and TRBJ2-2; 8 bases align to TRBD1. The CDR3 covers 16 residues. Germline CDR1 and CDR2: SEHNR and FQNEAQ (reference sequence). V dropped 5 bases and J dropped 1; count of bases not matched to a gene: 6. CDR3 nucleotides: TGTGCCAGCAGCCTGGGCGGACAGGGGAACACCGGGGAGCTGTTTTTT. Protein product: CASSLGGQGNTGELFF.

This clonotype occurred many times. The chain is built from TRBV29-1 and TRBJ2-3; 14 positions agree with TRBD2. The V segment lost 4 bases and the J segment 5 bases; nucleotides outside the gene matches: 5. This CDR3 contains 15 residues. Germline V gene lookup returns CDR1 SQVTM and CDR2 ANQGSEA. The CDR3 DNA sequence: TGCAGCGTTGGAGCCGGGACTAGCGGGGGAGATACGCAGTATTTT. Amino acid sequence: CSVGAGTSGGDTQYF.